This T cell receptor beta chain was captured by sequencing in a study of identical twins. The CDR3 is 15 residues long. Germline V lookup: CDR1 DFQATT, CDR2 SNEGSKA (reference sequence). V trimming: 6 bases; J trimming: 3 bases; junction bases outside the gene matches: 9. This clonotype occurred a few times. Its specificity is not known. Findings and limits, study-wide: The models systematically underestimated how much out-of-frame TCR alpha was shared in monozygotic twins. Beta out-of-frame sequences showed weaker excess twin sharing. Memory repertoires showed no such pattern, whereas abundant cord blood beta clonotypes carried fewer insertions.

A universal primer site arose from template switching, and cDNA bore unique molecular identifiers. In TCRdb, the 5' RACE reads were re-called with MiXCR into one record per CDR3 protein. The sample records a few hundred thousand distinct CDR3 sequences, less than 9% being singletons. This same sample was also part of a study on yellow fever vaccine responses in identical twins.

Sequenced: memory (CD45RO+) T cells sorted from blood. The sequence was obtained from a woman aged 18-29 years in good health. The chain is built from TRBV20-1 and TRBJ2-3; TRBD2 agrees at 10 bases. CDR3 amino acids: CSAKHLAGATDTQYF. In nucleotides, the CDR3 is TGCAGTGCGAAACACCTAGCGGGAGCTACAGATACGCAGTATTTT.